Described below is a single T cell receptor (beta chain) sequence and its context. These data are taken from a study of blood T cell repertoires in COVID-19. On the study more broadly: T cells, B-cell-depleted T cells, or PBMCs provided the cDNA or gDNA that served as material.

Source study methods: Amplified reference gene primers provided the basis for estimating nucleated cell counts. The repertoire was sequenced with immunoSEQ multiplex PCR; TCRdb's copy has only in-frame clones and lacks some. D and trimming come from the DNA, and the V and J calls and clone size come from that table. The sample holds about 110,000 clones; approximately 82% are singletons and the top ten take 3.8%. This CDR3 comprises 13 residues. The V gene end was trimmed by 10 bases and the J gene end by 0 bases; junction bases not matched to a gene: 6. Germline CDR1 and CDR2: MNHEY and SVGAGI. The chain links TRBV6-5 to TRBJ2-7; 7 bases fit TRBD1. This TCR was sampled from a woman of 80 years or more with acute or convalescent COVID-19. The sequencing input was peripheral blood. The CDR3 DNA is TGTGCCACAGCAGGGGGACACTCCTACGAGCAGTACTTC. Protein sequence: CATAGGHSYEQYF.